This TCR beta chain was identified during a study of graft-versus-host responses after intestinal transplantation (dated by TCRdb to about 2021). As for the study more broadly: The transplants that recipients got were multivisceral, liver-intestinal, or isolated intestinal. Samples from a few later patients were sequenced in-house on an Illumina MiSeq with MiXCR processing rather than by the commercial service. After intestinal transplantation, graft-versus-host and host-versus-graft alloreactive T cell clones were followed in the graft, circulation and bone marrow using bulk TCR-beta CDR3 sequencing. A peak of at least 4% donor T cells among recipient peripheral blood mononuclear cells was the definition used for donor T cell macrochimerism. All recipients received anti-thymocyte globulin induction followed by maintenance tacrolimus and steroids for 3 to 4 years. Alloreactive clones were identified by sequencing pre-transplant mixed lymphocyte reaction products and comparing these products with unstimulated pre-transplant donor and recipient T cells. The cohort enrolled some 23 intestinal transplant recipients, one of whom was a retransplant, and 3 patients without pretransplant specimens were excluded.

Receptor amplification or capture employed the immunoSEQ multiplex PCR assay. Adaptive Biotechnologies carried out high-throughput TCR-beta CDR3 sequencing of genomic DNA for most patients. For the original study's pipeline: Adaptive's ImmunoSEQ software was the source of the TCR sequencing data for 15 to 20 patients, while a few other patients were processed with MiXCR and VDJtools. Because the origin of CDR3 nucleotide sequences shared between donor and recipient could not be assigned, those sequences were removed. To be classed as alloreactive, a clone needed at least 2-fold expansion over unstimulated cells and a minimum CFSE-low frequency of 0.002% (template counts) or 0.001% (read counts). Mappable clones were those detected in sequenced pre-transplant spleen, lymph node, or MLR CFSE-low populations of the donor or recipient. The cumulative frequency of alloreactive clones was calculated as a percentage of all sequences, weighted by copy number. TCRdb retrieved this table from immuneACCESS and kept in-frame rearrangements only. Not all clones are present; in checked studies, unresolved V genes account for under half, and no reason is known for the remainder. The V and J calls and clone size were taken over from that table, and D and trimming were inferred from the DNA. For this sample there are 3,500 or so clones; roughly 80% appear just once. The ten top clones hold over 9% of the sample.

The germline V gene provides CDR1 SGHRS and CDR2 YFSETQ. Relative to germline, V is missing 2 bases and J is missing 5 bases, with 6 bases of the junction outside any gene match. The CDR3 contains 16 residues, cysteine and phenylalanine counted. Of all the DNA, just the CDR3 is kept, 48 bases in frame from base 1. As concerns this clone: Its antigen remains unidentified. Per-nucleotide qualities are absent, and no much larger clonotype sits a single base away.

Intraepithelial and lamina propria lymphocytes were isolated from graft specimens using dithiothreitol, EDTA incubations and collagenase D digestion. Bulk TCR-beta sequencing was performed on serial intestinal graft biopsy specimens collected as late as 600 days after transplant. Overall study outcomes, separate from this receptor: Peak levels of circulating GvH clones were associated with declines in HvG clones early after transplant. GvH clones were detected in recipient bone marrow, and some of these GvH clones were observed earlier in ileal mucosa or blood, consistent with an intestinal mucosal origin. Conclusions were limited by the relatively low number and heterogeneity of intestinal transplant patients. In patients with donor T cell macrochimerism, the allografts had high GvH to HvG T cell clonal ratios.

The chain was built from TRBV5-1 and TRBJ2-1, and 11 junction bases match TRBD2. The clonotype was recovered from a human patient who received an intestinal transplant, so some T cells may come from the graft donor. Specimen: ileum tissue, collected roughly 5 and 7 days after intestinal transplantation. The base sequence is TGCGCCAGCAGCTTCTTAGGACTAGCGGGCAACAATGAGCAGTTCTTC. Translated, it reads CASSFLGLAGNNEQFF.